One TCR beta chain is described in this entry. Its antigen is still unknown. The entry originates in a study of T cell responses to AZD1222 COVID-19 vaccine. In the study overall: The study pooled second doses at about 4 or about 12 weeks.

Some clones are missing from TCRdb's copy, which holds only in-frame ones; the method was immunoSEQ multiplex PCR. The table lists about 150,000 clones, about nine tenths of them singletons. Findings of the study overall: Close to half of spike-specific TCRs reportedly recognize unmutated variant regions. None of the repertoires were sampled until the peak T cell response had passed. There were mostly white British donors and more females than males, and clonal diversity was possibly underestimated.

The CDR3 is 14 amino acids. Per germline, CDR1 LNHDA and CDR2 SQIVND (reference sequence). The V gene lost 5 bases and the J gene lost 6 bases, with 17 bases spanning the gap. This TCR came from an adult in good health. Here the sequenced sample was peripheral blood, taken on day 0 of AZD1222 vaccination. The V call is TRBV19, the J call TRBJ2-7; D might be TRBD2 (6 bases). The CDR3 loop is CASSYGGGIGEQYF. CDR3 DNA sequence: TGTGCCAGTAGTTACGGTGGGGGGATTGGCGAGCAGTACTTC. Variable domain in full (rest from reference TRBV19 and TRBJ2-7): DGGITQSPKYLFRKEGQNVTLSCEQNLNHDAMYWYRQDPGQGLRLIYYSQIVNDFQKGDIAEGYSVSREKKESFPLTVTSAQKNPTAFYLCASSYGGGIGEQYFGPGTRLTVT.